This TCR beta chain emerged from a study of cytomegalovirus exposure and HLA in healthy donors. In this sample, this clone turned up a few times. Its matching antigen is unknown. PCR used 60 Vbeta primers and 13 Jbeta primers. Original data processing: Later, an analysis found 80 million or so unique TCR beta chains, and about 10 million of these were shared. Here immunoSEQ multiplex PCR was the method, and the copy in TCRdb shows in-frame clones only, minus some. For V, J and clone size, that table is used; D and trimming come from the DNA. The sample lists 85,000 to 100,000 clones, under 80% occurring once. Study-level findings and limits: Among the CMV-associated chains, a few were confirmed in vitro as specific for CMV antigens. Researchers reported in a later analysis that common viral pathogens appeared linked to several top clusters. In a later analysis, a missense DCLRE1C variant was linked to TCR beta V- and J-gene trimming.

V shed 2 bases and J shed 1 base, with 5 bases lying between them. The CDR3 loop spans 13 amino acids. CDR1 is MNHNY, CDR2 SVGAGI, per germline (reference sequence). The receptor's source is a woman aged 30 to 39 in good health and CMV-seronegative. The V and J genes are TRBV6-6 and TRBJ1-1, with D unresolved. Material for sequencing was PBMCs. CDR3 region: CASSYLSNTEAFF. CDR3 DNA: TGTGCCAGCAGTTACCTATCGAACACTGAAGCTTTCTTT.